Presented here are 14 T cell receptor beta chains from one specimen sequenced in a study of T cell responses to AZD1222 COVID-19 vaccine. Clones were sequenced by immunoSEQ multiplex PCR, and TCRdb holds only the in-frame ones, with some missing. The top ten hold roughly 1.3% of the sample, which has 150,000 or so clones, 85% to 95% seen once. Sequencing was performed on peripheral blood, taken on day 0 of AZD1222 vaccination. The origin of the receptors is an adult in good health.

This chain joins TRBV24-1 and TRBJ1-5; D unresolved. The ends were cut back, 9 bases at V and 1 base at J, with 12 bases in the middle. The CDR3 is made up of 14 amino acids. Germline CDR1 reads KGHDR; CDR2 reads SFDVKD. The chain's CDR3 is CATAGSVSNQPQHF. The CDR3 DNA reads TGTGCCACCGCGGGAAGTGTAAGCAATCAGCCCCAGCATTTT.

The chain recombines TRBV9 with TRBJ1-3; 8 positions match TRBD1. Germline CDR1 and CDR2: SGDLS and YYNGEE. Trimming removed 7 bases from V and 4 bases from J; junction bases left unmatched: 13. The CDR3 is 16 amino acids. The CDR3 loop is CASGVGQGRLGNTIYF. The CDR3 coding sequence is TGTGCCAGCGGGGTCGGACAGGGACGGTTGGGAAACACCATATATTTT.

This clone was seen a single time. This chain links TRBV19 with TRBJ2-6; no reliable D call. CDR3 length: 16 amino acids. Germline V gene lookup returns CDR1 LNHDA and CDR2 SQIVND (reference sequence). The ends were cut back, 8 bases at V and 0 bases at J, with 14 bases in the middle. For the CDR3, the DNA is TGTGCCAGTGGGGTGGCCACCTACTCTGGGGCCAACGTCCTGACTTTC. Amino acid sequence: CASGVATYSGANVLTF.

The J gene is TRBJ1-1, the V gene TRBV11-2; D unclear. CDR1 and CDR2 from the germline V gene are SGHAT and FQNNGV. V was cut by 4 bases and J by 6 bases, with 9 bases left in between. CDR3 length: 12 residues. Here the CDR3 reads CASSSNRAEAFF. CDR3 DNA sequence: TGTGCCAGCAGCTCCAACCGGGCTGAAGCTTTCTTT.

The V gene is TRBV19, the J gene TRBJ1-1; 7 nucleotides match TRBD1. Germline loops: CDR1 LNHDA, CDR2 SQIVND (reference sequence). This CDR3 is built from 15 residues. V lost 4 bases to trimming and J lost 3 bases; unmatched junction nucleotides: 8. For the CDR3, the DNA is TGTGCCAGTAGTACTACAGGGGCCGGAGACACTGAAGCTTTCTTT. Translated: CASSTTGAGDTEAFF. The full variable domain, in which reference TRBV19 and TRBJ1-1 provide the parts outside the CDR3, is DGGITQSPKYLFRKEGQNVTLSCEQNLNHDAMYWYRQDPGQGLRLIYYSQIVNDFQKGDIAEGYSVSREKKESFPLTVTSAQKNPTAFYLCASSTTGAGDTEAFFGQGTRLTVV.

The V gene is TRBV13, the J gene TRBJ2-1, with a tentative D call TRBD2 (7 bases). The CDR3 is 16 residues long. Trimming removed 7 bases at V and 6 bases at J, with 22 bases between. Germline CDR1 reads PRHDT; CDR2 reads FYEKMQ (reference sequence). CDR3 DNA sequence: TGTGCCAGCAATATACGGACTAGGGGGATGCGCAATGAGCAGTTCTTC. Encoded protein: CASNIRTRGMRNEQFF.

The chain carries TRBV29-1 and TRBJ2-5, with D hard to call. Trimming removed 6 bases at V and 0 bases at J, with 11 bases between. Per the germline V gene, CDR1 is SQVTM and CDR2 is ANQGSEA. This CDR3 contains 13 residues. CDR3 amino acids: CSVRGRNQETQYF. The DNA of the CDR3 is TGCAGCGTGCGAGGACGGAACCAAGAGACCCAGTACTTC.

The CDR3 sequence: CASSWTSGGTNNEQFF. DNA of the CDR3: TGTGCCAGCAGCTGGACTAGCGGGGGGACGAACAATGAGCAGTTCTTC. V and J are TRBV7-8 and TRBJ2-1, with 14 nucleotides matching TRBD2. The V gene end was trimmed by 4 bases and the J gene end by 5 bases; junction bases not matched to a gene: 4. This CDR3 comprises 16 residues. Germline CDR1 SGHVS, CDR2 FQNEAQ.

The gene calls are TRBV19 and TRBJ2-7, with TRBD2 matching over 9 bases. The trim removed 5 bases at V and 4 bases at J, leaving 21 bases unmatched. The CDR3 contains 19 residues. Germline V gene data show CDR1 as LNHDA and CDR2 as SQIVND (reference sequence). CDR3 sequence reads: CASSDIAGANIRLGYEQYF. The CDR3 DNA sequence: TGTGCCAGTAGTGACATAGCGGGAGCTAACATTCGCCTGGGGTACGAGCAGTACTTC. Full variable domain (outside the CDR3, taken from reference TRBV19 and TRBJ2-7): DGGITQSPKYLFRKEGQNVTLSCEQNLNHDAMYWYRQDPGQGLRLIYYSQIVNDFQKGDIAEGYSVSREKKESFPLTVTSAQKNPTAFYLCASSDIAGANIRLGYEQYFGPGTRLTVT.

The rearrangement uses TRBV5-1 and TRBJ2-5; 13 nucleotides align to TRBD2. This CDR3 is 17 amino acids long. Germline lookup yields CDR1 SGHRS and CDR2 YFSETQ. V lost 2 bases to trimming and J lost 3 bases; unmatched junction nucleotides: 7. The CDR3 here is CASSFGLGLAGEETQYF. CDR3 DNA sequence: TGCGCCAGCAGCTTTGGATTAGGACTAGCGGGAGAAGAGACCCAGTACTTC.

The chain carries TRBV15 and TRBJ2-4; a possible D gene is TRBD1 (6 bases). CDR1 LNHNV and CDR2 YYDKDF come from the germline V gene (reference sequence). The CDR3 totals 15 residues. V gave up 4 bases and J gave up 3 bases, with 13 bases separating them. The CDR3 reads CATSNPRDNKNIQYF. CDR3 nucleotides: TGTGCCACCAGCAACCCCCGGGACAACAAAAACATTCAGTACTTC.

The CDR3 loop reads CASGPDYEQYF. In nucleotides, the CDR3 is TGTGCCAGCGGTCCCGATTACGAGCAGTACTTC. The chain combines TRBV3-1 (or the pseudogene TRBV3-2) with TRBJ2-7; D remains unclear. Trimming removed 8 bases from V and 4 bases from J, with 9 bases in between. Germline values: CDR1 LGHDT, CDR2 YNNKEL (reference sequence). The CDR3 is made up of 11 amino acids.

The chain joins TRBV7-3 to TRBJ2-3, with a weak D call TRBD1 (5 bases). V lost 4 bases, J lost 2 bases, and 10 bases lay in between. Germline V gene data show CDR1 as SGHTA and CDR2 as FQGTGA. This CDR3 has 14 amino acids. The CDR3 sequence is CASSSDTITDTQYF. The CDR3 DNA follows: TGTGCCAGCAGCTCGGACACGATCACAGATACGCAGTATTTT.

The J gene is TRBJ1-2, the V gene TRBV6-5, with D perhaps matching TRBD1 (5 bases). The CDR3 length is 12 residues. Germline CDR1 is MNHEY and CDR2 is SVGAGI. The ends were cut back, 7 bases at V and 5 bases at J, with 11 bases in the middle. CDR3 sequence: CASTGIGYGYTF. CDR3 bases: TGTGCCAGCACAGGGATCGGGTATGGCTACACCTTC.